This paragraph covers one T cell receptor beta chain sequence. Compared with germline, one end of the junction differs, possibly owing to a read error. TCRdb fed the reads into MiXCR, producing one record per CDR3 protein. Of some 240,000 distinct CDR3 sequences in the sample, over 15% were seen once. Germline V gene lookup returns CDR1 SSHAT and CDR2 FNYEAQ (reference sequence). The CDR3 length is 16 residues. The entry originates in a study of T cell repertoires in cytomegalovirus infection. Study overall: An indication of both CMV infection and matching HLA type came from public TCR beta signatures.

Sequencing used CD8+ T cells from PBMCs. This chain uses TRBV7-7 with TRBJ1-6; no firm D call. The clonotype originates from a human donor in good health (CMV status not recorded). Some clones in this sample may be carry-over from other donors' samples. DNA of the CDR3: TGTGCCGGCAGCCCCACTCCGGGAGTCTATAATTCACCCCTCCACTTT. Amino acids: CAGSPTPGVYNSPLHF.